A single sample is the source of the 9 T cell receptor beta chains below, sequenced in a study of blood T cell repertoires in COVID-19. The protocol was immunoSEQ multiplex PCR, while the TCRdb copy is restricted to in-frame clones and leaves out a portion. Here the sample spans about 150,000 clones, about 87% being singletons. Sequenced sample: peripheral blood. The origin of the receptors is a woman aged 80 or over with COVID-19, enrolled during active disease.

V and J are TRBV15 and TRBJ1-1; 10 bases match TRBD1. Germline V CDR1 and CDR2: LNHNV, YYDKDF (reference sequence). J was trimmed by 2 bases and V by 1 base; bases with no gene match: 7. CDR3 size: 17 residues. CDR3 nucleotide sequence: TGTGCCACCAGCAGAGCGGGGGGACAGGGGCGAAACACTGAAGCTTTCTTT. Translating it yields CATSRAGGQGRNTEAFF.

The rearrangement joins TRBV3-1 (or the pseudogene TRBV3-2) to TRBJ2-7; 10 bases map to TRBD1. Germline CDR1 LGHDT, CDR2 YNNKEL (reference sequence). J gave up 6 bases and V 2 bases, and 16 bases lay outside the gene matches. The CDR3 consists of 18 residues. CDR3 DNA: TGTGCCAGCAGCCAACGACAATCCCGGGACAGGGGATCCGGCGAGCAGTACTTC. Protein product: CASSQRQSRDRGSGEQYF.

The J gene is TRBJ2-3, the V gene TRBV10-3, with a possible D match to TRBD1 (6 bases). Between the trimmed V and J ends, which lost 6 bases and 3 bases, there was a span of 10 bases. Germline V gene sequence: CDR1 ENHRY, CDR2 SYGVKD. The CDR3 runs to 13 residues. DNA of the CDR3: TGTGCCATCAGCCCTCAGGGGACAGATACGCAGTATTTT. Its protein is CAISPQGTDTQYF.

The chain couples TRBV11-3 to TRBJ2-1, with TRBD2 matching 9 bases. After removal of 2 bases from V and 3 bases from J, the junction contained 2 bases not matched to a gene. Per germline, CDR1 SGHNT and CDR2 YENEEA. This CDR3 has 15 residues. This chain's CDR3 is CASSLSRGGYNEQFF. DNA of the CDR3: TGTGCCAGCAGCTTATCGCGGGGGGGCTACAATGAGCAGTTCTTC.

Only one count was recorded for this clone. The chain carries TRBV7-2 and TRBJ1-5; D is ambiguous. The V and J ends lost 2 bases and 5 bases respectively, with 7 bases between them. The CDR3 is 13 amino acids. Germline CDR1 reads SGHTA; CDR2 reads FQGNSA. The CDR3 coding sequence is TGTGCCAGCAGCTTAACAGCAGATCAGCCCCAGCATTTT. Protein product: CASSLTADQPQHF.

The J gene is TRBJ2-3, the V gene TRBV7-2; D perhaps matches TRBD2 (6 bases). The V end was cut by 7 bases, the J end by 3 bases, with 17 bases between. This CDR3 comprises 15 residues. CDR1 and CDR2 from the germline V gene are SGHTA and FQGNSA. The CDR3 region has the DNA TGTGCCAGCACCTTGGGGGGAGGTTTAACAGATACGCAGTATTTT. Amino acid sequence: CASTLGGGLTDTQYF.

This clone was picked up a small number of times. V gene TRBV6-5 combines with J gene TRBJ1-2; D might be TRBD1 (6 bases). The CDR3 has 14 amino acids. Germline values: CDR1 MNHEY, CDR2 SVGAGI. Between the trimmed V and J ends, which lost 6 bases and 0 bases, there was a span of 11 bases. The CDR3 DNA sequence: TGTGCCAGCAGCCGGACAGCCTCTAACTATGGCTACACCTTC. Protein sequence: CASSRTASNYGYTF.

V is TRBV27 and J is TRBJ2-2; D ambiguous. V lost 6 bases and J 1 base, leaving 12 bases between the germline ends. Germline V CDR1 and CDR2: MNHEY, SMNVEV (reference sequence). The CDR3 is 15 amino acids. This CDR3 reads CASRQTSLNTGELFF. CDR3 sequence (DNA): TGTGCCAGCAGACAAACCTCATTGAACACCGGGGAGCTGTTTTTT.

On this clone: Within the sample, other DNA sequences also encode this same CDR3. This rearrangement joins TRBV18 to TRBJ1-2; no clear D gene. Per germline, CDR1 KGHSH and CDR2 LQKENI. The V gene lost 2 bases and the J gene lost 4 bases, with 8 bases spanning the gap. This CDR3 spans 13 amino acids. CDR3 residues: CASSPGQGYGYTF. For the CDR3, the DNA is TGTGCCAGCTCACCAGGGCAAGGCTATGGCTACACCTTC.